These T cell receptor beta chains were read from a single sample in a study of neurological immune-mediated disorders. TCRdb reprocessed the 5' RACE reads via MiXCR and lists one record per CDR3 protein. Of some 68,000 distinct CDR3 sequences in the sample, about 13% were seen once. Sequencing was performed on PBMCs. The source of these receptors is a female donor with HTLV-1-associated myelopathy (HAM/TSP). Each CDR3 is given with its conserved first and last residue. A D gene is named only where the DNA matches it firmly. The listing skips clone size in some rows; elsewhere it reads once, few, many or a size class.

j_gene	v_gene	abundance	d_gene	CDR3aa	CDR3nt
TRBJ2-7	TRBV5-1	many	.	CASSLDGKSYEQYF	TGCGCCAGCAGCTTGGATGGAAAGTCCTACGAGCAGTACTTC
TRBJ1-1	TRBV5-1	many	.	CASSLATGTTEAFF	TGCGCCAGCAGCTTGGCCACAGGGACTACTGAAGCTTTCTTT
TRBJ2-5	TRBV20-1	many	.	CSASQDSPETQYF	TGCAGTGCTAGCCAGGACAGTCCAGAGACCCAGTACTTC
TRBJ1-4	TRBV4-1	.	.	CASSQDGGANEKLFF	TGCGCCAGCAGCCAAGATGGGGGGGCTAATGAAAAACTGTTTTTT
TRBJ2-2	TRBV5-1	many	.	CASSLDGLGLFF	TGCGCCAGCAGCTTGGACGGGCTTGGGCTGTTTTTT
TRBJ2-1	TRBV4-1	many	TRBD2	CASSAPSGRGYNEQFF	TGCGCCAGCAGCGCCCCTTCGGGGAGGGGCTACAATGAGCAGTTCTTC
TRBJ2-6	TRBV29-1	.	.	CSGGVAGANVLTF	TGCAGCGGCGGGGTAGCTGGGGCCAACGTCCTGACTTTC
TRBJ2-3	TRBV12-3/TRBV12-4	many	.	CASTIGLPPNTQYF	TGTGCCAGCACTATCGGACTCCCTCCAAATACGCAGTATTTT
TRBJ2-1	TRBV7-2	many	.	CASSVRTTGNEQFF	TGTGCCAGCAGCGTCCGGACCACAGGGAATGAGCAGTTCTTC
TRBJ2-1	TRBV7-8	many	TRBD2	CASSPSRGDPPVEQFF	TGTGCCAGCAGCCCCTCACGGGGGGACCCCCCTGTCGAGCAGTTCTTC
TRBJ2-1	TRBV7-9	many	TRBD2	CASSALADTHNEQFF	TGTGCCAGCAGCGCCCTAGCGGACACCCACAATGAGCAGTTCTTC
TRBJ1-1	TRBV30	.	.	CAWSVGQTMNTEAFF	TGTGCCTGGAGTGTAGGGCAGACGATGAACACTGAAGCTTTCTTT
TRBJ2-7	TRBV5-1	.	.	CASRLASGGGVAYEQYF	TGCGCCAGCAGATTGGCCTCTGGAGGCGGGGTCGCCTACGAGCAGTACTTC
TRBJ1-4	TRBV6-2/TRBV6-3	.	TRBD1	CASSNRQGRLNEKLFF	TGTGCCAGCAGCAACCGACAGGGACGGCTAAATGAAAAACTGTTTTTT
TRBJ2-7	TRBV5-1	many	.	CASSLTGATYEQYF	TGCGCCAGCAGCTTGACGGGGGCAACCTACGAGCAGTACTTC
TRBJ2-7	TRBV29-1	many	TRBD2	CSVEDPGGSSYEQYF	TGCAGCGTTGAAGATCCGGGAGGGTCCTCCTACGAGCAGTACTTC
TRBJ1-6	TRBV18	many	TRBD1	CASSPEGQGTPLHF	TGTGCCAGCTCACCCGAGGGACAGGGGACACCCCTCCACTTT
TRBJ2-5	TRBV11-2	many	TRBD2	CASSSVAGGVETQYF	TGTGCCAGCAGCTCGGTCGCGGGGGGTGTCGAGACCCAGTACTTC
TRBJ2-4	TRBV12-3/TRBV12-4	many	.	CASSPRWVAKNIQYF	TGTGCCAGCAGCCCGCGTTGGGTAGCCAAAAACATTCAGTACTTC
TRBJ2-7	TRBV28	many	TRBD1	CASSFFRDRVGEQYF	TGTGCCAGCAGTTTTTTCCGGGACAGGGTAGGCGAGCAGTACTTC
TRBJ1-6	TRBV5-1	medium-sized	TRBD1	CASSTGTGEPLHF	TGCGCCAGCAGCACCGGGACAGGGGAACCCCTCCACTTT
TRBJ2-5	TRBV5-1	.	TRBD1	CASSPGTVTQETQYF	TGCGCCAGCAGCCCCGGGACAGTAACCCAAGAGACCCAGTACTTC
TRBJ1-2	TRBV5-1	many	TRBD1	CASSLEGGGSNGYTF	TGCGCCAGCAGCTTGGAGGGAGGGGGCAGCAATGGCTACACCTTC
TRBJ1-3	TRBV5-1	.	.	CASSLGDISGNTIYF	TGCGCCAGCAGCTTGGGGGACATTTCTGGAAACACCATATATTTT
TRBJ1-1	TRBV5-1	many	.	CASSLGLPQPTEAFF	TGCGCCAGCAGCCTAGGACTCCCTCAGCCCACTGAAGCTTTCTTT
TRBJ1-5	TRBV15	many	.	CATSRRSGSNQPQHF	TGTGCCACCAGCCGTCGGTCAGGAAGCAATCAGCCCCAGCATTTT
TRBJ2-7	TRBV20-1	many	.	CSARDVWGDEQYF	TGCAGTGCTAGAGATGTTTGGGGGGACGAGCAGTACTTC
TRBJ2-2	TRBV7-9	many	.	CASSRPGGRNTGELFF	TGTGCCAGCAGCCGACCCGGGGGGCGGAACACCGGGGAGCTGTTTTTT
TRBJ2-7	TRBV27	few	.	CASSPRTATYEQYF	TGTGCCAGCAGCCCAAGGACAGCTACCTACGAGCAGTACTTC
TRBJ2-1	TRBV10-3	.	TRBD2	CAISELAGEQFF	TGTGCCATCAGTGAACTAGCGGGGGAACAGTTCTTC
TRBJ2-2	TRBV5-1	many	TRBD1	CASSLGTGTGELFF	TGCGCCAGCAGCTTGGGGACAGGTACCGGGGAGCTGTTTTTT
TRBJ2-3	TRBV5-1	many	TRBD2	CASSSMGLAGGNPDTQYF	TGCGCCAGCAGCTCGATGGGACTAGCGGGGGGCAATCCAGATACGCAGTATTTT
TRBJ1-1	TRBV5-8	many	TRBD1	CASRPTGVNTEAFF	TGTGCCAGCAGGCCGACAGGGGTGAACACTGAAGCTTTCTTT
TRBJ2-7	TRBV7-2	many	.	CASSLKASYEQYF	TGTGCCAGCAGCCTAAAGGCCTCCTACGAGCAGTACTTC
TRBJ2-1	TRBV5-1	many	.	CASSLAMYNEQFF	TGCGCCAGCAGCTTGGCCATGTACAATGAGCAGTTCTTC